The next 16 T cell receptor beta chains were all read from a single sample in a study of blood T cells in healthy people across ages. The use of a sample-barcoded 5' primer and a J-beta primer mix characterized a second PCR of about 7 to 12 cycles. TCRdb reanalysed the 5' RACE reads using MiXCR and keeps one entry per CDR3 protein. This table has some 1.7 million distinct CDR3 sequences, roughly 27% appearing once. Sequencing input: blood. Receptors originate from a woman aged 30 to 39 in good health.

In this sample, this clonotype turned up a few times. The J gene is TRBJ2-6, the V gene TRBV24-1; 7 nucleotides line up with TRBD1. The length of the CDR3 is 16 residues. CDR1 is KGHDR, CDR2 SFDVKD, per germline. Germline trimming cut 3 bases from V and 4 bases from J; bases unmatched to any gene: 5. The CDR3 spells CATSDPTGAGANVLTF. The CDR3, as DNA: TGTGCCACCAGTGATCCCACAGGGGCCGGGGCCAACGTCCTGACTTTC.

The CDR3 loop is CASSKIPGQGANEQYF. In DNA, the CDR3 is TGTGCCAGCAGCAAAATTCCGGGACAGGGGGCGAACGAGCAGTACTTC. The chain links TRBV9 to TRBJ2-5; the match to TRBD1 covers 12 bases. The DNA matches TRBJ2-7 better at its end, which makes the J call doubtful. Germline V gene sequence: CDR1 SGDLS, CDR2 YYNGEE. This CDR3 region has 16 residues.

On this clonotype itself: At one of its ends the junction is not consistent with the germline gene, which may arise from a read error. J is TRBJ1-2 and V is TRBV7-2; no reliable D call. Germline CDR1 is SGHTA and CDR2 is FQGNSA. There are 14 residues in the CDR3. The CDR3 loop is CASSLDSGNFGYTF. The CDR3 DNA follows: TGTGCCAGCAGCTTAGATTCGGGGAACTTTGGCTACACCTTC.

The chain has TRBV2 and TRBJ1-2, with D possibly matching TRBD1 (5 bases). Germline CDR1 and CDR2: SNHLY and FYNNEI. V was cut by 4 bases and J by 8 bases, with 14 bases left in between. The CDR3 contains 13 residues. The CDR3 here is CASSANGGGGYTF. The CDR3 nucleotides are TGTGCCAGCAGTGCAAACGGGGGAGGAGGCTACACCTTC. Looking up the rest from reference TRBV2 and TRBJ1-2 gives the full variable domain: EPEVTQTPSHQVTQMGQEVILRCVPISNHLYFYWYRQILGQKVEFLVSFYNNEISEKSEIFDDQFSVERPDGSNFTLKIRSTKLEDSAMYFCASSANGGGGYTFGSGTRLTVV.

V and J are TRBV2 and TRBJ1-2; D is unresolved. V lost 1 base and J lost 4, with 7 bases in between. The germline CDR1 and CDR2 sequences are SNHLY and FYNNEI. The CDR3 sequence is 13 residues long. The CDR3 region has the DNA TGTGCCAGCAGTGAAGAGGTTGGCTATGGCTACACCTTC. It is translated as CASSEEVGYGYTF. Full variable domain (rest looked up from reference TRBV2 and TRBJ1-2): EPEVTQTPSHQVTQMGQEVILRCVPISNHLYFYWYRQILGQKVEFLVSFYNNEISEKSEIFDDQFSVERPDGSNFTLKIRSTKLEDSAMYFCASSEEVGYGYTFGSGTRLTVV.

This clonotype was detected only a few times. The chain joins TRBV4-3 to TRBJ1-2, with D maybe TRBD1 (6 bases). CDR1 is LGHNA, CDR2 YSLEER, per germline. The CDR3 loop spans 15 amino acids. Deletions cut 0 bases from V and 5 bases from J, with 13 bases between. The CDR3 nucleotides read TGCGCCAGCAGCCAAGAAGGTGGGCAGGGGTATGGCTACACCTTC. Translated, it gives CASSQEGGQGYGYTF.

This chain uses TRBV29-1 with TRBJ1-1; D may be TRBD1 (6 bases). The V gene lost 6 bases and the J gene lost 11 bases, with 13 bases spanning the gap. Germline V CDR1 and CDR2: SQVTM, ANQGSEA. The CDR3 loop spans 10 amino acids. The CDR3 DNA reads TGCAGCGTGAGGGGGACGAGGGCTTTCTTT. Protein: CSVRGTRAFF.

This sequence joins TRBV5-5 and TRBJ2-6, with D possibly matching TRBD2 (5 bases). Germline-derived CDR1 and CDR2 are SGHKS and YYEKEE (reference sequence). The CDR3 runs to 16 residues. V was cut by 2 bases and J by 3 bases, with 12 bases left in between. CDR3 coding DNA: TGTGCCAGCAGCTTTCGTTTGGAGGTTGGGGCCAACGTCCTGACTTTC. This sequence encodes CASSFRLEVGANVLTF.

This clonotype has just a few counts. The gene calls are TRBV20-1 and TRBJ1-1; D remains ambiguous. This CDR3 is 11 amino acids long. V shed 6 bases and J shed 4 bases, with 9 bases lying between them. CDR1 is DFQATT, CDR2 SNEGSKA, per germline (reference sequence). The CDR3 region has the DNA TGCAGTGCCCATAAGGGCACTGAAGCTTTCTTT. As protein: CSAHKGTEAFF.

This clonotype was seen a few times. The chain has TRBV28 and TRBJ2-7; either TRBD1 or TRBD2 may fit D (5 bases each). CDR1 and CDR2 (germline): MDHEN, SYDVKM. The V end lost 7 bases, the J end lost 3 bases, and 10 bases lay between the germline ends. This CDR3 comprises 12 residues. CDR3: CASTGRHYEQYF. CDR3 DNA sequence: TGTGCCAGCACGGGACGGCACTACGAGCAGTACTTC.

This clonotype was picked up many times. The CDR3 loop is CASSLKTGVFLYNEQFF. As DNA, the CDR3 is TGTGCCAGCAGCTTAAAAACAGGGGTTTTCCTTTACAATGAGCAGTTCTTC. The gene calls are TRBV7-2 and TRBJ2-1, with 7 bases aligning to TRBD1. CDR3 size: 17 residues. J lost 4 bases, V lost 2 bases, and 11 bases had no gene match. The germline gives CDR1 SGHTA, CDR2 FQGNSA.

V and J are TRBV7-6 and TRBJ1-5, with 7 bases identical to TRBD1. Germline trimming cut 4 bases from V and 0 bases from J; bases unmatched to any gene: 6. The CDR3 has 16 amino acids. Germline-derived CDR1 and CDR2 are SGHVS and FNYEAQ. The CDR3, as DNA: TGTGCCAGCAGCTCCCGGGACAGAGGTAGCAATCAGCCCCAGCATTTT. The encoded protein is CASSSRDRGSNQPQHF.

The J gene is TRBJ1-5, the V gene TRBV20-1; maybe TRBD1 (5 bases). The germline V gene encodes CDR1 DFQATT and CDR2 SNEGSKA (reference sequence). V gave up 6 bases and J gave up 2 bases, with 14 bases separating them. The CDR3 spans 14 residues. The CDR3 bases are TGCAGTGCAGAGAGGGACGGGCGCAATCAGCCCCAGCATTTT. It specifies CSAERDGRNQPQHF.

The CDR3: CAISGGGGTDTQYF. CDR3 nucleotides: TGTGCCATCAGCGGCGGGGGCGGCACAGATACGCAGTATTTT. The chain combines TRBV10-3 with TRBJ2-3; D perhaps matches TRBD2 (7 bases). Germline V lookup: CDR1 ENHRY, CDR2 SYGVKD. Trimming removed 6 bases from V and 1 base from J, with 11 bases in between. The CDR3 sequence is 14 residues long.

The chain carries TRBV7-2 and TRBJ2-7; TRBD1 aligns across 9 bases. Germline loops: CDR1 SGHTA, CDR2 FQGNSA. The trim removed 5 bases at V and 5 bases at J, leaving 10 bases unmatched. The CDR3 is 15 residues long. CDR3 sequence (DNA): TGTGCCAGCAGCAGACTCGACAGGGGGGTAAACGAGCAGTACTTC. Protein: CASSRLDRGVNEQYF.

This clonotype was observed a handful of times. The chain couples TRBV7-9 to TRBJ1-6; D is unclear. The germline V gene encodes CDR1 SEHNR and CDR2 FQNEAQ (reference sequence). V shed 6 bases and J shed 6 bases, with 9 bases lying between them. This CDR3 contains 13 residues. CDR3 in DNA: TGTGCCAGCAGACCCTCAGCTAATTCACCCCTCCACTTT. As protein: CASRPSANSPLHF.